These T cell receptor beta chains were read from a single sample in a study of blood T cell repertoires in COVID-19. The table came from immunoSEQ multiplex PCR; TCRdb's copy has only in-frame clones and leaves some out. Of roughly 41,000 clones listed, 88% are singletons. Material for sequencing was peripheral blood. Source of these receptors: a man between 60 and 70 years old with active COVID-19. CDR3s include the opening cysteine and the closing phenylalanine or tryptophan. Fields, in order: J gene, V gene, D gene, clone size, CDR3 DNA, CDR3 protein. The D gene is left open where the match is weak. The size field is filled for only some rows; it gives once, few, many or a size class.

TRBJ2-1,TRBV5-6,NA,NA,TGTGCCAGCAGCGACTTCAATGAGCAGTTCTTC,CASSDFNEQFF
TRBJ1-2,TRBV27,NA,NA,TGTGCCAGCAGTTTATCGATGGAGAGCTATGGCTACACCTTC,CASSLSMESYGYTF
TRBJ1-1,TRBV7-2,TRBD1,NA,TGTGCCAGCAGCTTAGCGCAGGGGGCGGCTGAAGCTTTCTTT,CASSLAQGAAEAFF
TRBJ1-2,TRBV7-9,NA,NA,TGTGCCAGCAGGGGAGTCGAGGGACGCGGGGCTGGCTACACCTTC,CASRGVEGRGAGYTF
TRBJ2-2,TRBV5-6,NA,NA,TGTGCCAGCAGCCGGACCGGGGAGCTGTTTTTT,CASSRTGELFF
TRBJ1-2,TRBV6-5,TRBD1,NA,TGTGCCAGCAGAGTACTGGACAGGGCCTATGGCTACACCTTC,CASRVLDRAYGYTF
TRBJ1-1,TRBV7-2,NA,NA,TGTGCCAGCAGCCCTGGGCCGGGACTGATGAACACTGAAGCTTTCTTT,CASSPGPGLMNTEAFF
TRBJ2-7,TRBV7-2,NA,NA,TGTGCCAGCAGCTTATATTACGGCGAGCAGTACTTC,CASSLYYGEQYF
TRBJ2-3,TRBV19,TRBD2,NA,TGTGCCAGTACCCCAGGGAAGGGACTAGCGGGAGATACGCAGTATTTT,CASTPGKGLAGDTQYF
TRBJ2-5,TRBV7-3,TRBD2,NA,TGTGCCAGCAGCTTGGCGGGAGGTTGGGAGACCCAGTACTTC,CASSLAGGWETQYF
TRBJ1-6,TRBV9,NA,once,TGTGCCAGCAGCGAGAATGGCGGGAGCGGTTCACCCCTCCACTTT,CASSENGGSGSPLHF
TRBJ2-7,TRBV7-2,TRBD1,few,TGTGCCAGCAGCCGTCAGACAGGGACCAGGGACGAGCAGTACTTC,CASSRQTGTRDEQYF
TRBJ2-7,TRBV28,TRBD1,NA,TGTGCCAGCAGCCCAACCCTCCTCCGGGACAGTTCCTACGAGCAGTACTTC,CASSPTLLRDSSYEQYF
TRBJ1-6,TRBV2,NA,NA,TGTGCCAGCAGTGAAAGGGTCGGCGGGGTCAATTCACCCCTCCACTTT,CASSERVGGVNSPLHF
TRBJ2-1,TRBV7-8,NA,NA,TGTGCCAGCAGCTTAGGCCGGGGCTCCTACAATGAGCAGTTCTTC,CASSLGRGSYNEQFF
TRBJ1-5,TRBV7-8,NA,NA,TGTGCCAGCAGCTCAGGGGTTAATCAGCCCCAGCATTTT,CASSSGVNQPQHF
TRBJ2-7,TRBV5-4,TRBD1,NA,TGTGCCAGCAGCTTGGCATTGACAGGGGAAGGCTACGAGCAGTACTTC,CASSLALTGEGYEQYF
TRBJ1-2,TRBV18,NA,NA,TGTGCCAGCTCACCGGGAAGTGAGACAAAGGACTCCTACACCTTC,CASSPGSETKDSYTF
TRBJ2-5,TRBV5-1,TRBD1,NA,TGCGCCAGCAGCTCCGGGACAGGGGGTTTTGAGACCCAGTACTTC,CASSSGTGGFETQYF
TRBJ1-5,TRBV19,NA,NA,TGTGCCAGTAGTCTTAATAGCAATCAGCCCCAGCATTTT,CASSLNSNQPQHF
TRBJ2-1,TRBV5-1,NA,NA,TGCGCCAGCAGCTCGGAGGGGTGCCACAATGAGCAGTTCTTC,CASSSEGCHNEQFF
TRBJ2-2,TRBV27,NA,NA,TGTGCCAGCCTCCGGGAGACAGGGAACGGGGAGCTGTTTTTT,CASLRETGNGELFF
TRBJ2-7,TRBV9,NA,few,TGTGCCAGCAGCGCCCCGCGGGACAGCCGTTTAGGCGAGCAGTACTTC,CASSAPRDSRLGEQYF
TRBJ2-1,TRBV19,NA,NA,TGTGCCAGTAGTAACCCGGTGCATTACAATGAGCAGTTCTTC,CASSNPVHYNEQFF
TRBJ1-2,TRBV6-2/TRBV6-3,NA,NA,TGTGCCAGCAGTAAACACAGGGACCATGGCTACACCTTC,CASSKHRDHGYTF
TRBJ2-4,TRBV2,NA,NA,TGTGCCAGCAGCCGGGATGCCAAAAACATTCAGTACTTC,CASSRDAKNIQYF
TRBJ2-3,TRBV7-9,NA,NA,TGTGCCAGCAGCCCGACTCCTTCCACAGATACGCAGTATTTT,CASSPTPSTDTQYF
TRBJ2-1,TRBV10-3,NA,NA,TGTGCCATCAGCTCACCCTCGGGGGTCGGGGAGCAGTTCTTC,CAISSPSGVGEQFF
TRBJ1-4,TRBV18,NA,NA,TGTGCCAGCTCACCCCAGGGGAGCCCTAATGAAAAACTGTTTTTT,CASSPQGSPNEKLFF
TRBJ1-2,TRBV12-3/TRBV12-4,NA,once,TGTGCCAGCAGTCAAGGGGGTGTCGGAGGCTACACCTTC,CASSQGGVGGYTF
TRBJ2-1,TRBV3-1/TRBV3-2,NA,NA,TGTGCCAGCAGCCAACGCGGTTCCTACAATGAGCAGTTCTTC,CASSQRGSYNEQFF
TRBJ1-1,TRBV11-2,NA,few,TGTGCCAGCAGCTTATACAGGACTGAAGCTTTCTTT,CASSLYRTEAFF
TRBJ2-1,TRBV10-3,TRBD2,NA,TGTGCCATCAGTGGCTCGACTAGCGGGAATTACAATGAGCAGTTCTTC,CAISGSTSGNYNEQFF
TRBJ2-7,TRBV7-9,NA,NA,TGTGCCAGCAGCTTTACAGGGCAGACCTACGAGCAGTACTTC,CASSFTGQTYEQYF
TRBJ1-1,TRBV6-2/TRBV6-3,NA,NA,TGTGCCAGCAGTTACGGGCAGGGAAGCACTGAAGCTTTCTTT,CASSYGQGSTEAFF
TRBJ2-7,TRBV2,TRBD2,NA,TGTGCCAGCAGTGAACAGGAGCTAGCGGGAGGGCCCTACGAGCAGTACTTC,CASSEQELAGGPYEQYF
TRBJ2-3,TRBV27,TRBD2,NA,TGTGCCAGCAGGTCCCCCCCGGGACTAGCACTTTTT,CASRSPPGLALF